This T cell receptor beta chain comes out of a study of blood T cell repertoires in COVID-19. The overall study: COVID-19 samples, acute and convalescent, were from the United States, Italy and Spain. Nucleic acid was either cDNA or gDNA, and it came from T cells, B-cell-depleted T cells, or PBMCs.

Original analysis: Estimates of nucleated cell counts were drawn from the amplification of reference gene primers. Some clones are missing from TCRdb's copy, which holds only in-frame ones; the method was immunoSEQ multiplex PCR. V, J and clone size are those of that table, while D and trimming were read from the DNA. The sample includes roughly 38,000 clones, roughly 80% of them seen just once. This TCR was recovered from a man older than 75 with active or convalescent COVID-19. The sequencing input was peripheral blood.

The chain's CDR3 is CASSPQGAGGGNTIYF. DNA of the CDR3: TGTGCCAGCAGCCCACAGGGGGCCGGTGGCGGAAACACCATATATTTT. The chain is built from TRBV7-6 and TRBJ1-3; TRBD1 matches 9 bases. V dropped 5 bases and J dropped 4; count of bases not matched to a gene: 9. Germline CDR1 reads SGHVS; CDR2 reads FNYEAQ. The CDR3 extends over 16 amino acids.